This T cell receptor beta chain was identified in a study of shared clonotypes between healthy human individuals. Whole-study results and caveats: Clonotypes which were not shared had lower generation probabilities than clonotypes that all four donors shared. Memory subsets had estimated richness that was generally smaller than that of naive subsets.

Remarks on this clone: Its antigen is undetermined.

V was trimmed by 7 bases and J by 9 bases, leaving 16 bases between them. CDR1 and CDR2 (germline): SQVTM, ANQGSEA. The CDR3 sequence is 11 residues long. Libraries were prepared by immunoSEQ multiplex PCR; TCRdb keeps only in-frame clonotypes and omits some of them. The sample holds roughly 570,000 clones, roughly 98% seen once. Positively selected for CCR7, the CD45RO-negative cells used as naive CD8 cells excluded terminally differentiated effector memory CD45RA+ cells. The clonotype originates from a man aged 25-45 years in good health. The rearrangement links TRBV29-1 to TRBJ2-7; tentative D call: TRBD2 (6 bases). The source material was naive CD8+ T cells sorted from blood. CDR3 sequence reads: CSAAEGWGQYF. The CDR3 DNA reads TGCAGCGCAGCGGAGGGGTGGGGGCAGTACTTC.